This T cell receptor beta chain emerged from a study of blood T cell repertoires in COVID-19. Per the study methods: How many nucleated cells were present was estimated from reference gene primer amplification. Sequencing was performed with immunoSEQ multiplex PCR; in TCRdb, only in-frame clones are kept and a portion is missing. V and J calls and clone size are those listed in that table; D and trimming were worked out from the DNA. Of under 35,000 clones listed, approximately 90% are singletons. The V end was cut by 4 bases, the J end by 6 bases, with 20 bases between. Looked up from germline, CDR1 is SGDLS and CDR2 is YYNGEE. This CDR3 comprises 16 residues.

The sample comprised peripheral blood. The source of this sequence is a human donor in a cohort sampled during active COVID-19. The genes are TRBV9 and TRBJ2-1; D might be TRBD1 (5 bases). The CDR3 protein is CASSSPGREGSNEQFF. The CDR3 nucleotides are TGTGCCAGCAGCTCCCCCGGCAGGGAAGGATCCAATGAGCAGTTCTTC.